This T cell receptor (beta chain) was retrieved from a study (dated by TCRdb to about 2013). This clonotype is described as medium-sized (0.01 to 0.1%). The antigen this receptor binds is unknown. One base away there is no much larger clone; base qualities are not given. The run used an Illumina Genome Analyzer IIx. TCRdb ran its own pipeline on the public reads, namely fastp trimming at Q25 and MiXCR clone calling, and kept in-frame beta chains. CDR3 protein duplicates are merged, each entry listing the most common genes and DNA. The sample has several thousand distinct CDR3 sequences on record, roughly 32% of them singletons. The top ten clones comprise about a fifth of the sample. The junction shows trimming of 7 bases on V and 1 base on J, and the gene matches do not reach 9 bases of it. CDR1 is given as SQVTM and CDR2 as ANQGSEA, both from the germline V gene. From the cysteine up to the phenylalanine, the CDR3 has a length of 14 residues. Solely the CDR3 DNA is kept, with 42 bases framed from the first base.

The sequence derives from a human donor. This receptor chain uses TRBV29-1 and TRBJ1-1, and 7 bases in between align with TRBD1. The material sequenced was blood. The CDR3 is CSGRQGQPNTEAFF. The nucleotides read TGCAGCGGGAGACAGGGACAGCCGAACACTGAAGCTTTCTTT.